This T cell receptor beta chain stems from a study of shared clonotypes between healthy human individuals. For the study at large: CD4 naive cells filled three plates per donor, CD4 memory three, CD8 naive two and CD8 memory one. The study's findings and limits: Sampling was confined to blood; repertoires within tissues likely differ.

With respect to this clone: Antigen: not known.

TCRdb's table, derived via immunoSEQ multiplex PCR, lists solely in-frame clones and lacks some. The data show under 2,500,000 clones, 90% to 96% seen once. This clonotype was obtained from a man between 18 and 29 years old in good health. Specimen: naive CD4+ T cells sorted from blood. As for subset: CD45RA+ positively selected.

The CDR3: CASSYIENPETQYF. For the CDR3, the DNA is TGTGCCAGCAGTTACATAGAAAACCCGGAGACCCAGTACTTC. The genes are TRBV6-5 and TRBJ2-5, with D uncertain. Germline CDR1 reads MNHEY; CDR2 reads SVGAGI. Trimming shortened V by 2 bases and J by 5 bases, and 12 bases separated the two germline ends. This CDR3 is 14 amino acids long.